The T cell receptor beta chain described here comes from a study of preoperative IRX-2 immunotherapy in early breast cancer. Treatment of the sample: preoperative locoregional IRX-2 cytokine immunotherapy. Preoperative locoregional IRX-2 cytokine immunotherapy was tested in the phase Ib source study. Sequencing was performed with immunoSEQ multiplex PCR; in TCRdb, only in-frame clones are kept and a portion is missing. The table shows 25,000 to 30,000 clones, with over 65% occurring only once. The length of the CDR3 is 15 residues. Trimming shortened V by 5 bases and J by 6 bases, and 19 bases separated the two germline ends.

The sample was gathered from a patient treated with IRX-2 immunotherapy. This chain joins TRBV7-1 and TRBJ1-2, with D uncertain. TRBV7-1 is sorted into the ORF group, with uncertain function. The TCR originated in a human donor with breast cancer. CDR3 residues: CASSLRRDLRDGYTF. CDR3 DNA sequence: TGTGCCAGCAGCCTAAGGCGAGATTTACGCGATGGCTACACCTTC.